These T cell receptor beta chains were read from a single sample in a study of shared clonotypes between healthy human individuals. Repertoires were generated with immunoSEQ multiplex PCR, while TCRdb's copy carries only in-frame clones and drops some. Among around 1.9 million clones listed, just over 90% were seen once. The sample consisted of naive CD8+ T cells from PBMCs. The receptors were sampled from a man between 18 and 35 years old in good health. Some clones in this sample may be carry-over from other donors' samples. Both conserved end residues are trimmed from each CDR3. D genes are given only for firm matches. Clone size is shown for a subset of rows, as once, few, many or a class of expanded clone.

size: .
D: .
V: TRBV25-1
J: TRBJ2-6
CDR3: ASSAQAGAKSGANVLT

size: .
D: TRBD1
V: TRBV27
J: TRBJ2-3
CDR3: ASSLIPSGGEADTQY

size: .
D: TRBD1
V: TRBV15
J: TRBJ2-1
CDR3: ATSLTGGDHNEQF

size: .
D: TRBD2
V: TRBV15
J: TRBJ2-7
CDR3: ATSDTSGSSYEQY

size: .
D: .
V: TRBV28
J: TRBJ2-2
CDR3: ASSIKGGNTGELF

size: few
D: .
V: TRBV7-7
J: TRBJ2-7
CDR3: ASSLGPQGWEQY

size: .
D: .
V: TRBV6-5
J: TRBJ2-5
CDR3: ASSYQHMLGETQY

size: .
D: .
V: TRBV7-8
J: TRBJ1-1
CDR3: ASSFQNRVREVTEAF

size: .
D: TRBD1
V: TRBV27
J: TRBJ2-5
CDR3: ASSTPRQGTEQETQY

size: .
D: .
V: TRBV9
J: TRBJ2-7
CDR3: ASSVEGSKQY

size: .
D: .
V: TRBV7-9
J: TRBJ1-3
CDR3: ASSSPPGPLISSGNTIY

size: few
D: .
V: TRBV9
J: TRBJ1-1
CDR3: ASSVGGGRGTEAF

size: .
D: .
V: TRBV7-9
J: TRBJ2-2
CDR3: ASSPPTGRNTGELF

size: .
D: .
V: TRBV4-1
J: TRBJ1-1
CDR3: ASSQVTRAGMNTEAF

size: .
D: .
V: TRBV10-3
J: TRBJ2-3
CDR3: AISEPKDTQY

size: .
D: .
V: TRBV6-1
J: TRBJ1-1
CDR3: ASSPDLRNTEAF

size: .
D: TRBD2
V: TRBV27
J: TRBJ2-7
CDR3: ASSPDLREVSYEQY

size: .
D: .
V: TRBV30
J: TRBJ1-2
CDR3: AWPEAGGYT

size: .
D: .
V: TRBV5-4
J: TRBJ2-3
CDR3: ASSLRPDTQY

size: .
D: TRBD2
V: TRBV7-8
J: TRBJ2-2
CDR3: ASSLGSGSGSDGGELF

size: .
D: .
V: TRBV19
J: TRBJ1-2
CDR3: ASSSTLTYGYT

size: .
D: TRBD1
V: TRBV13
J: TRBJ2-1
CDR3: ASSLGPGTGTSNEQF

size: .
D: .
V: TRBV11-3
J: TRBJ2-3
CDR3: ASSGRSGDTQY

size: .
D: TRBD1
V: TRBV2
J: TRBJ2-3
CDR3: ASQTGGRSDTQY

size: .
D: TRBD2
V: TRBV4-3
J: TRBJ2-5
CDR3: ASSQELAGGSQETQY

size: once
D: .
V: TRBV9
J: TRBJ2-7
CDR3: ASSAGHKSYEQY

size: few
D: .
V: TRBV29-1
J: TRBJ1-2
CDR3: SARQSYGYT

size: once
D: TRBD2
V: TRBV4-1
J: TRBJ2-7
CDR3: ASSQERTSGYEQY

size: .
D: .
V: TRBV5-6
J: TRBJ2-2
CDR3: ASSAWTENTGELF

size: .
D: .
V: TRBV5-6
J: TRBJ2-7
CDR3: ASSLSSLTYEQY

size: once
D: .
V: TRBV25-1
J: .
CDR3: ASSEYARDEQY

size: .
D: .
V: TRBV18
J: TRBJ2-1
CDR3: ASGEAGYNEQF

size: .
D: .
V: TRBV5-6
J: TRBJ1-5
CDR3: ASSLANQPQH

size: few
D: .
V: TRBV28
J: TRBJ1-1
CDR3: ASRNAGDTEAF

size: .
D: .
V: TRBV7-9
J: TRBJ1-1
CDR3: ASSLARGPTEAF

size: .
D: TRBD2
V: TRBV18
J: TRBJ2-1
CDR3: ASSLGTSGSRWAFDEQF

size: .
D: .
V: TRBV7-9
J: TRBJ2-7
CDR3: ASSLENQFYEQY

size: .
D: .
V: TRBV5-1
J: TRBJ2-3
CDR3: ASSLRADTQY

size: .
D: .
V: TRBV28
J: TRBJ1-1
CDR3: ASSLLVNTEAF

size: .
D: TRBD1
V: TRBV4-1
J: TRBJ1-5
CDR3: ASSQGTGVNSNQPQH

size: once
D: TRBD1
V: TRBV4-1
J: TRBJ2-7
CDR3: ASSRGTGAHEQY

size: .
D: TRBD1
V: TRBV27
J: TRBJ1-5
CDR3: ASKTTGSNQPQH

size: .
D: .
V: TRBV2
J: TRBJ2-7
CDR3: ASTGTTYEQY

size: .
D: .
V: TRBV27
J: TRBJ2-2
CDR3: ASTSPSAGTGELF

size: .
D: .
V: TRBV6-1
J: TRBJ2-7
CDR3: ASSELVGTWDEQY

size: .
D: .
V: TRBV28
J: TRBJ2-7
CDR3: ASSLGLYEQY

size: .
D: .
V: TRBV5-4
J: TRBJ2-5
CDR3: ASSPGRTGPPETQY

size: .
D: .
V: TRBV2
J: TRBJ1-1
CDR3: ASSGVGNRPLPEAF

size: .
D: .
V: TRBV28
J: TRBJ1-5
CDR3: ASNIRGGISNQPQH

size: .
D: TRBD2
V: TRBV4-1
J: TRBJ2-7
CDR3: ASGTNYEQY

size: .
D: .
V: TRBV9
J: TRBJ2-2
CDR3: ASSVEREYAMDTGELF

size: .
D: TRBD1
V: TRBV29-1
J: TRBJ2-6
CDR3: SVEEGQGPLLGANVLT

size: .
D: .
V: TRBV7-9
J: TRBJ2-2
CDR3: ASSSGTGELF